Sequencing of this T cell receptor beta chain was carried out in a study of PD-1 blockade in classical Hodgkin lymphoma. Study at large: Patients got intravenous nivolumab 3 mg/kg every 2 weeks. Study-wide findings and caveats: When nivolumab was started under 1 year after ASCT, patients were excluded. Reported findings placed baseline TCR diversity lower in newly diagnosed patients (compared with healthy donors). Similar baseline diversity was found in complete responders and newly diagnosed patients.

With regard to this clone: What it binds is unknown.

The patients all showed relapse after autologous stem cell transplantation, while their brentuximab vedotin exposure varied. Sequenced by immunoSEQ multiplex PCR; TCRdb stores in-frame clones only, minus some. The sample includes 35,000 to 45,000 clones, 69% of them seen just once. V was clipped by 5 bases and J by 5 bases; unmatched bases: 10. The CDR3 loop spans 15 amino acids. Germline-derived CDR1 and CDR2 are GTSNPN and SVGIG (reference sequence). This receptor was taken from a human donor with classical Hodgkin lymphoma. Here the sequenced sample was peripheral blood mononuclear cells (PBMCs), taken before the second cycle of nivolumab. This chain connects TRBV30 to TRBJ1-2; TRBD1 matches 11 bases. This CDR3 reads CAWRRDRGSPYGYTF. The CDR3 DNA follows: TGTGCCTGGCGCCGGGACAGGGGGAGCCCATATGGCTACACCTTC.